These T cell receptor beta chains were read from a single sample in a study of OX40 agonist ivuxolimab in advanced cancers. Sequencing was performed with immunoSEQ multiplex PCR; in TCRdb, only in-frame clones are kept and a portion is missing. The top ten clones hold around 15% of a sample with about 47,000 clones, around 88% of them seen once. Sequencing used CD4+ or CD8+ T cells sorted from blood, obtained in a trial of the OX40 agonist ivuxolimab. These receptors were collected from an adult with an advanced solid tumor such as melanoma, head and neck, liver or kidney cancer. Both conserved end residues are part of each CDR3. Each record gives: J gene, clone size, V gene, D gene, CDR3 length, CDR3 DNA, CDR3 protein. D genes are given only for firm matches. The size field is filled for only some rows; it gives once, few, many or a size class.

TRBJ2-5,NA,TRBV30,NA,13,TGTGCCTGGAGGGAGGGCGGTGCAGGGACCCAGTACTTC,CAWREGGAGTQYF
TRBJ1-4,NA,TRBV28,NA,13,TGTGCCAGCAGTTCATGGGGTTATGAAAAACTGTTTTTT,CASSSWGYEKLFF
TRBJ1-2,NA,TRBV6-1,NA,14,TGTGCCAGCAGTGAAGCTGCAGGGATCTATGGCTACACCTTC,CASSEAAGIYGYTF
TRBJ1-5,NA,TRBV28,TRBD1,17,TGTGCCAGCAGACCTCTCTTCGACAGGGATAGCAATCAGCCCCAGCATTTT,CASRPLFDRDSNQPQHF
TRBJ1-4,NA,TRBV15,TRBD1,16,TGTGCCACCAGCAGTGACAGGGGGCGGACTAATGAAAAACTGTTTTTT,CATSSDRGRTNEKLFF
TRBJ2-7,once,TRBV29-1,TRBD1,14,TGCAGCGTGAAAGGGACAGGGATGCAGTACGAGCAGTACTTC,CSVKGTGMQYEQYF
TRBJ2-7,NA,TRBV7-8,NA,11,TGTGCCAGCAGTTCTACCTACGAGCAGTACTTC,CASSSTYEQYF
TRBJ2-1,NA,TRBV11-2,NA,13,TGTGCCAGCAGCTTAACCAGCGGTCATGAGCAGTTCTTC,CASSLTSGHEQFF
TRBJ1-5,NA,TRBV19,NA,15,TGTGCCAGTAGTATGTTGGGGGGACCAAATCAGCCCCAGCATTTT,CASSMLGGPNQPQHF
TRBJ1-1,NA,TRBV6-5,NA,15,TGTGCCAGCAGTCCGCCGGGTTTTCAGAACACTGAAGCTTTCTTT,CASSPPGFQNTEAFF
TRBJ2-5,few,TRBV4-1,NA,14,TGCGCCAGCAGCCCACCCGACTCGGGCGAGACCCAGTACTTC,CASSPPDSGETQYF
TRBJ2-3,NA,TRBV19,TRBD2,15,TGTGCCAGTAGTATTAGCCTAGCGGGAACGCGTACGCAGTATTTT,CASSISLAGTRTQYF
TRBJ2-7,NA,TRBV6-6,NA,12,TGTGCCAGCAGCTATAACGGCTACGAGCAGTACTTC,CASSYNGYEQYF
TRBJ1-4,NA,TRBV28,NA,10,TGTGCCAGCGGCAATGAAAAACTGTTTTTT,CASGNEKLFF
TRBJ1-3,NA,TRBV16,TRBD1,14,TGTGCCAGCAGCCTCCGGGACAGGGGAAACACCATATATTTT,CASSLRDRGNTIYF
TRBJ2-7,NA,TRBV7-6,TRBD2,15,TGTGCCAGCAGCCCTAGGACTAGCGGAAAGTACGAGCAGTACTTC,CASSPRTSGKYEQYF
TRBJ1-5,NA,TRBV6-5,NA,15,TGTGCCAGCAGTTACGGGCAGGCTTACAATCAGCCCCAGCATTTT,CASSYGQAYNQPQHF
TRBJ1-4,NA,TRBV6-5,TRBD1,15,TGTGCCAGCACCCGCTCCGGGACAGTGAATGAAAAACTGTTTTTT,CASTRSGTVNEKLFF
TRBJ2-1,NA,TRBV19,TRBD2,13,TGTGCCAGTACTAGCGGTTCCTACAATGAGCAGTTCTTC,CASTSGSYNEQFF
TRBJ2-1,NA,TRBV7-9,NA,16,TGTGCCAGCAGCTTAGCGGGTAGGGACACCTACAATGAGCAGTTCTTC,CASSLAGRDTYNEQFF
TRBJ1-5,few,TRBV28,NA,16,TGTGCCAGCAGTCCCCTCGCGATCTTTAACCCCCAGCCCCAGCATTTT,CASSPLAIFNPQPQHF
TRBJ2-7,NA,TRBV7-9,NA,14,TGTGCCAGCAGCCCGTACGGGGGACCCTACGAGCAGTACTTC,CASSPYGGPYEQYF
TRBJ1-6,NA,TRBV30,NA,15,TGTGCCTGGCGTCCGTGGGGCGCTAATAATTCACCCCTCCACTTT,CAWRPWGANNSPLHF
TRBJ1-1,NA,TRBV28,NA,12,TGTGCCAGCAGTTTACTCATCACTGAAGCTTTCTTT,CASSLLITEAFF
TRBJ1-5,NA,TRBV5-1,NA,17,TGCGCCAGCAGCTTGGTCCATGCCGTACGATCCAATCAGCCCCAGCATTTT,CASSLVHAVRSNQPQHF
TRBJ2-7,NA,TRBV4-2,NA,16,TGTGCCAGCAGCCAAGATAGCCTAGTAGGTATTTACGAGCAGTACTTC,CASSQDSLVGIYEQYF
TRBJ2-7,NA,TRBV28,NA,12,TGTGCCAGCAGTAGGCTGGGGACGGGCAAGTACTTC,CASSRLGTGKYF
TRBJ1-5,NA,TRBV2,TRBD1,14,TGTGCCAGCAGAGACCGACAGGGGTGGCAGCCCCAGCATTTT,CASRDRQGWQPQHF
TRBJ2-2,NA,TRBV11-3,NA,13,TGTGCCATTCGGGACACAAACACCGGGGAGCTGTTTTTT,CAIRDTNTGELFF